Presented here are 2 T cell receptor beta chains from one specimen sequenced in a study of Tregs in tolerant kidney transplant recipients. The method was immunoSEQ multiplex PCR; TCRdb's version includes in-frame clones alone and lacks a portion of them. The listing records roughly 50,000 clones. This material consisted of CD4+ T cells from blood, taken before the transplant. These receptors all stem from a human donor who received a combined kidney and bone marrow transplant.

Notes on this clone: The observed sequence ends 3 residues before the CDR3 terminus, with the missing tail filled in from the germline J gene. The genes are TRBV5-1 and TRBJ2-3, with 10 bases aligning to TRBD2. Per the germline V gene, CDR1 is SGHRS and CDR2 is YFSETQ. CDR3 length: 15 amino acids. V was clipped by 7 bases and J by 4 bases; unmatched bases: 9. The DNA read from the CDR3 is TGCGCCAGCTCGCGCTTAGCGGGAGGCCCAGATACG. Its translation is CASSRLAGGPDT. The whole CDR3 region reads CASSRLAGGPDTQYF.

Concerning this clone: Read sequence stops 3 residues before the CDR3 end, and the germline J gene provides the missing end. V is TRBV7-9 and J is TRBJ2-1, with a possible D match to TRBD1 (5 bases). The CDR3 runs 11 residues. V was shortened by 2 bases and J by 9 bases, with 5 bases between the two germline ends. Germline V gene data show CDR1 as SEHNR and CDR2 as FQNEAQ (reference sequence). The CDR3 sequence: CASSLRGEQFF. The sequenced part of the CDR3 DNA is TGTGCCAGCAGCTTAAGGGGTGAG.